The rows below give T cell receptor beta chains drawn from one sample of a study of cytomegalovirus exposure and HLA in healthy donors. Produced via immunoSEQ multiplex PCR; TCRdb's table is partial and in-frame only. Here the sample spans 120,000 or so clones, roughly 71% being singletons. Sequencing used PBMCs. Source of these receptors: a woman in her 50s in good health and CMV-seropositive. Each CDR3 is given with its conserved first and last residue. The D gene is left open where the match is weak. Only part of the rows carry a size: once, few, many, or a class if the clone is expanded.

clone size: .; D gene: .; J gene: TRBJ2-1; V gene: TRBV4-2; CDR3 protein: CASSQESLNEQFF; CDR3 DNA: TGTGCCAGCAGCCAAGAGAGCCTCAATGAGCAGTTCTTC
clone size: once; D gene: .; J gene: TRBJ2-1; V gene: TRBV5-1; CDR3 protein: CASSLWADNNEQFF; CDR3 DNA: TGCGCCAGCAGCTTGTGGGCTGACAACAATGAGCAGTTCTTC
clone size: .; D gene: .; J gene: TRBJ1-6; V gene: TRBV5-4; CDR3 protein: CAITYDRSSHSPLHF; CDR3 DNA: TGTGCCATCACTTACGACAGGAGCTCCCATTCACCCCTCCACTTT
clone size: .; D gene: .; J gene: TRBJ1-4; V gene: TRBV11-3; CDR3 protein: CASSLQGWSHEKLFF; CDR3 DNA: TGTGCCAGCAGCCTACAGGGATGGTCTCATGAAAAACTGTTTTTT
clone size: .; D gene: TRBD2; J gene: TRBJ2-3; V gene: TRBV2; CDR3 protein: CASSDLAGGTDTQYF; CDR3 DNA: TGTGCCAGCAGTGATTTGGCGGGGGGCACAGATACGCAGTATTTT
clone size: .; D gene: TRBD1; J gene: TRBJ1-4; V gene: TRBV5-4; CDR3 protein: CASSVDRGQEKLFF; CDR3 DNA: TGTGCCAGCAGCGTCGACAGGGGGCAGGAAAAACTGTTTTTT
clone size: .; D gene: .; J gene: TRBJ2-7; V gene: TRBV15; CDR3 protein: CATSAGQPTYEQYF; CDR3 DNA: TGTGCCACCAGCGCGGGACAGCCAACCTACGAGCAGTACTTC
clone size: few; D gene: TRBD1; J gene: TRBJ1-6; V gene: TRBV27; CDR3 protein: CASSFRLQGLRNSPLHF; CDR3 DNA: TGTGCCAGCAGTTTCCGGCTACAGGGGTTGAGGAATTCACCCCTCCACTTT
clone size: .; D gene: .; J gene: TRBJ1-5; V gene: TRBV7-2; CDR3 protein: CASSPGVAQPQHF; CDR3 DNA: TGTGCCAGCAGCCCAGGGGTGGCCCAGCCCCAGCATTTT
clone size: .; D gene: .; J gene: TRBJ2-1; V gene: TRBV25-1; CDR3 protein: CASSTLPGTYNEQFF; CDR3 DNA: TGTGCCAGCAGTACCCTTCCCGGGACCTACAATGAGCAGTTCTTC
clone size: .; D gene: TRBD1; J gene: TRBJ2-4; V gene: TRBV2; CDR3 protein: CASTRTGGRNIQYF; CDR3 DNA: TGTGCCAGCACCAGGACAGGGGGTAGGAACATTCAGTACTTC
clone size: .; D gene: TRBD2; J gene: TRBJ2-3; V gene: TRBV30; CDR3 protein: CAWGLLAGGPDTQYF; CDR3 DNA: TGTGCCTGGGGGTTACTAGCGGGGGGTCCAGATACGCAGTATTTT
clone size: few; D gene: .; J gene: TRBJ2-7; V gene: TRBV7-9; CDR3 protein: CSSSLDGREQYF; CDR3 DNA: TGTTCCAGCAGCTTAGATGGGCGAGAGCAGTACTTC
clone size: .; D gene: TRBD2; J gene: TRBJ2-4; V gene: TRBV5-6; CDR3 protein: CASREEGRGSANIQYF; CDR3 DNA: TGTGCCAGCAGGGAAGAAGGGAGGGGATCCGCCAACATTCAGTACTTC
clone size: .; D gene: .; J gene: TRBJ2-1; V gene: TRBV7-7; CDR3 protein: CASSLARRNEQFF; CDR3 DNA: TGTGCTAGCAGCTTAGCGCGGAGGAATGAGCAGTTCTTC
clone size: .; D gene: TRBD1; J gene: TRBJ1-1; V gene: TRBV6-1; CDR3 protein: CASLEGQGDTEAFF; CDR3 DNA: TGTGCCAGCCTCGAGGGCCAGGGGGACACTGAAGCTTTCTTT
clone size: .; D gene: .; J gene: TRBJ2-3; V gene: TRBV6-6; CDR3 protein: CASSYPSSGTDTQYF; CDR3 DNA: TGTGCCAGCAGTTACCCTAGTTCAGGGACAGATACGCAGTATTTT
clone size: .; D gene: .; J gene: TRBJ2-5; V gene: TRBV29-1; CDR3 protein: CSARRGGETQYF; CDR3 DNA: TGCAGCGCCCGACGAGGGGGAGAGACCCAGTACTTC
clone size: few; D gene: .; J gene: TRBJ1-1; V gene: TRBV5-6; CDR3 protein: CASSRSGRGARTAEAFF; CDR3 DNA: TGTGCCAGCAGCCGATCCGGTCGCGGAGCTCGAACCGCTGAAGCTTTCTTT
clone size: .; D gene: TRBD1; J gene: TRBJ2-2; V gene: TRBV5-5; CDR3 protein: CASSPWDRASTGELFF; CDR3 DNA: TGTGCCAGCAGCCCCTGGGACAGGGCGAGCACCGGGGAGCTGTTTTTT
clone size: .; D gene: TRBD1; J gene: TRBJ1-4; V gene: TRBV6-5; CDR3 protein: CASRPRDRVNEKLFF; CDR3 DNA: TGTGCCAGCAGACCCCGGGACAGGGTGAATGAAAAACTGTTTTTT
clone size: once; D gene: .; J gene: TRBJ2-7; V gene: TRBV7-9; CDR3 protein: CASSLLNYEQYF; CDR3 DNA: TGTGCCAGCAGCTTACTTAATTACGAGCAGTACTTC
clone size: .; D gene: .; J gene: TRBJ1-5; V gene: TRBV19; CDR3 protein: CASAGMHQPQHF; CDR3 DNA: TGTGCCAGTGCAGGGATGCATCAGCCCCAGCATTTT
clone size: .; D gene: TRBD2; J gene: TRBJ2-1; V gene: TRBV18; CDR3 protein: CASPPGLAGNEQFF; CDR3 DNA: TGTGCCAGCCCACCGGGACTAGCGGGCAATGAGCAGTTCTTC
clone size: few; D gene: .; J gene: TRBJ1-2; V gene: TRBV4-2; CDR3 protein: CASSQTDYGYTF; CDR3 DNA: TGTGCCAGCAGCCAAACAGACTATGGCTACACCTTC
clone size: .; D gene: TRBD1; J gene: TRBJ2-5; V gene: TRBV29-1; CDR3 protein: CSLGTVETQYF; CDR3 DNA: TGCAGCCTAGGGACAGTTGAGACCCAGTACTTC
clone size: .; D gene: TRBD1; J gene: TRBJ1-2; V gene: TRBV4-2; CDR3 protein: CASSRGGQTNYGYTF; CDR3 DNA: TGTGCCAGCAGCCGAGGGGGACAGACTAACTATGGCTACACCTTC
clone size: .; D gene: TRBD1; J gene: TRBJ1-2; V gene: TRBV4-1; CDR3 protein: CASSQGADRHGYTF; CDR3 DNA: TGCGCCAGCAGCCAAGGGGCGGACAGGCACGGCTACACCTTC
clone size: .; D gene: .; J gene: TRBJ1-5; V gene: TRBV7-2; CDR3 protein: CASSLDLNQPQHF; CDR3 DNA: TGTGCCAGCAGCTTGGACTTAAATCAGCCCCAGCATTTT
clone size: once; D gene: TRBD2; J gene: TRBJ2-7; V gene: TRBV5-1; CDR3 protein: CASSSGLADPYEQYF; CDR3 DNA: TGCGCCAGCAGCTCCGGACTAGCGGACCCCTACGAGCAGTACTTC
clone size: few; D gene: TRBD2; J gene: TRBJ2-3; V gene: TRBV4-2; CDR3 protein: CASSQDGRLAGGPTSADTQYF; CDR3 DNA: TGTGCCAGCAGCCAAGACGGGCGGCTAGCGGGGGGGCCCACGAGCGCAGATACGCAGTATTTT
clone size: .; D gene: .; J gene: TRBJ2-7; V gene: TRBV10-3; CDR3 protein: CAISESGSLADEQYF; CDR3 DNA: TGTGCCATCAGTGAGTCCGGTTCACTAGCTGACGAGCAGTACTTC
clone size: few; D gene: .; J gene: TRBJ2-2; V gene: TRBV6-5; CDR3 protein: CASIPGLFTGELFF; CDR3 DNA: TGTGCCAGCATCCCAGGGCTTTTCACCGGGGAGCTGTTTTTT
clone size: .; D gene: .; J gene: TRBJ1-1; V gene: TRBV2; CDR3 protein: CASDQGADRNTEAFF; CDR3 DNA: TGTGCCAGCGACCAAGGGGCAGATAGAAACACTGAAGCTTTCTTT
clone size: .; D gene: TRBD1; J gene: TRBJ1-2; V gene: TRBV7-2; CDR3 protein: CASSLPDRGRGGYGYTF; CDR3 DNA: TGTGCCAGCAGCTTACCGGACAGGGGGCGAGGAGGGTATGGCTACACCTTC
clone size: .; D gene: TRBD2; J gene: TRBJ2-7; V gene: TRBV4-3; CDR3 protein: CASSQALTSGIEQYF; CDR3 DNA: TGCGCCAGCAGCCAAGCTCTTACTAGCGGTATCGAGCAGTACTTC
clone size: .; D gene: TRBD1; J gene: TRBJ1-1; V gene: TRBV4-2; CDR3 protein: CASTRGGQGNTEAFF; CDR3 DNA: TGTGCCAGCACCCGAGGGGGACAGGGTAACACTGAAGCTTTCTTT
clone size: .; D gene: .; J gene: TRBJ1-2; V gene: TRBV13; CDR3 protein: CASSPQGINYGYTF; CDR3 DNA: TGTGCCAGCAGCCCTCAGGGGATTAACTATGGCTACACCTTC
clone size: .; D gene: TRBD2; J gene: TRBJ2-3; V gene: TRBV7-7; CDR3 protein: CASSGGPTDTQYF; CDR3 DNA: TGTGCTAGTAGCGGGGGCCCCACAGATACGCAGTATTTT
clone size: .; D gene: TRBD2; J gene: TRBJ2-1; V gene: TRBV11-2; CDR3 protein: CASRLAGAFNEQFF; CDR3 DNA: TGTGCCAGCAGGCTAGCGGGGGCCTTCAATGAGCAGTTCTTC
clone size: .; D gene: TRBD1; J gene: TRBJ2-7; V gene: TRBV7-8; CDR3 protein: CASSQDRGPDEQYF; CDR3 DNA: TGTGCCAGCAGCCAGGACAGGGGGCCGGACGAGCAGTACTTC
clone size: .; D gene: .; J gene: TRBJ2-1; V gene: TRBV19; CDR3 protein: CATRGGVEQFF; CDR3 DNA: TGTGCCACAAGGGGTGGGGTGGAGCAGTTCTTC
clone size: .; D gene: TRBD1; J gene: TRBJ2-5; V gene: TRBV5-1; CDR3 protein: CASSSGTGLQETQYF; CDR3 DNA: TGCGCCAGCAGCTCTGGGACAGGGCTTCAAGAGACCCAGTACTTC
clone size: .; D gene: .; J gene: TRBJ1-4; V gene: TRBV4-3; CDR3 protein: CASSTRHRGEATNEKLFF; CDR3 DNA: TGCGCCAGCAGCACCCGCCATCGGGGGGAAGCAACTAATGAAAAACTGTTTTTT
clone size: .; D gene: .; J gene: TRBJ1-4; V gene: TRBV2; CDR3 protein: CASSPGQPKLFF; CDR3 DNA: TGTGCCAGCAGCCCGGGACAACCAAAACTGTTTTTT
clone size: .; D gene: TRBD1; J gene: TRBJ1-1; V gene: TRBV10-3; CDR3 protein: CATGDRLNTEAFF; CDR3 DNA: TGTGCCACGGGGGACAGGCTGAACACTGAAGCTTTCTTT
clone size: .; D gene: .; J gene: TRBJ2-5; V gene: TRBV5-4; CDR3 protein: CASSLESTQETQYF; CDR3 DNA: TGTGCCAGCAGCTTGGAATCCACACAAGAGACCCAGTACTTC
clone size: .; D gene: .; J gene: TRBJ2-7; V gene: TRBV11-2; CDR3 protein: CASSWYPAGAEQYF; CDR3 DNA: TGTGCCAGCAGCTGGTACCCGGCAGGGGCCGAGCAGTACTTC